The source of this T cell receptor (beta chain) is a study of T cells in Graves' hyperthyroidism and ophthalmopathy. This clonotype was seen repeatedly, ten times or more. Germline CDR1 is MNHEY and CDR2 is SVGEGT. The V gene end was trimmed by 6 bases and the J gene end by 2 bases; junction bases not matched to a gene: 6. This CDR3 spans 14 amino acids. TCR beta CDR3 region amplification was performed from RNA transcripts. With the HTBI primer set, the TCR CDR3 went through a first round of RT-PCR. TCRdb re-analysed the multiplex PCR reads in MiXCR, keeping a single row per CDR3 protein. The sample includes more than 350,000 distinct CDR3 sequences, roughly 15% of them seen just once.

V is TRBV6-2 or TRBV6-3 and J is TRBJ2-7; TRBD1 agrees at 8 bases. This receptor was taken from a woman in her twenties or thirties with Graves' ophthalmopathy. The sample taken for sequencing was blood. The CDR3 protein is CASRGTGLTYEQYF. In DNA, the CDR3 is TGTGCCAGCAGAGGGACAGGCCTTACCTACGAGCAGTACTTC.